The entry below gives a single T cell receptor beta chain sequence along with its context. Its antigen has not been determined. The sample holds no much larger clone one base away, and base qualities are not on file. TCRbeta CDR3 regions were amplified from genomic DNA by means of the immunoSEQ Assay, a bias-controlled multiplex PCR. Turning to the authors' computational methods: Nucleated cell counts per sample were estimated from amplification of reference gene primers within the assay. To quantify the absolute abundance of each unique TCRbeta CDR3 rearrangement, sequence reads were collapsed and filtered. For each sample, productive Simpson clonality was calculated as the square root of Simpson's diversity index across productive rearrangements. TCRdb re-hosts the immuneACCESS table, in-frame sequences only. Its copies lack some clones; in the studies checked, an unresolved V gene accounts for under half of them, and the cause for the rest is not known. The V and J calls and clone size are taken from that table; D and trimming were inferred from the DNA. For this sample there are under 300,000 clones; around 83% appear just once. Roughly 3.4% of the sample goes to the ten largest clones.

The sample comes from a study of blood T cell repertoires in COVID-19 (dated by TCRdb to about 2020). In terms of the full investigation: Samples from collaborators originated in the United States, Italy and Spain and spanned both the acute and convalescent phases of COVID-19. The material from the prospective study consisted of cDNA or gDNA derived from T cells, B-cell-depleted T cells, or PBMCs. The dataset comprised deeply sampled blood TCRbeta repertoires from subjects exposed to, actively infected with, or recovered from COVID-19. The repertoires were released in a freely available public database intended as a resource for research on the immune response to SARS-CoV-2. Samples were obtained from the ongoing ImmuneRACE study (first 160 participants) and from 1,254 subjects provided by 6 global collaborators. Sample metadata almost always included a de-identified subject ID, COVID-19 status, age in years and sex. Where available, HLA class I and class II types were taken from metadata supplied by the sample provider and were not determined by assay-based typing. Summary of the overall study and its limitations: The amount of clinical and demographic metadata varied by source and participant and was provided uncurated.

Whole blood was collected in K2EDTA tubes by collaborating institutions according to the institutions' own protocols. For TCRbeta analysis, collaborators shipped samples in one of three forms: frozen whole blood, isolated PBMCs, or DNA extracted from either of those sample types. Germline trimming: 3 bases from V, 2 bases from J; junction bases outside gene matches: 11. CDR1 and CDR2, per the germline V gene (reference sequence), are LNHNV and YYDKDF. There are 17 amino acids in the CDR3, from cysteine to phenylalanine inclusive. Only CDR3 DNA remains: 51 bases, in frame from the first base. The sequenced material came from peripheral blood. The chain is made from TRBV15 and TRBJ2-7; the central 9 bases match TRBD1. The TCR originated in a woman aged 18-29 years with acute or convalescent COVID-19. The sequence in DNA is TGTGCCACCAGCAGGAAGCGATCCGGGACAGGGACCTACGAGCAGTACTTC. Its protein product is CATSRKRSGTGTYEQYF.